This T cell receptor (beta chain) was sequenced in a study of blood T cell repertoires in COVID-19. Germline loops: CDR1 MNHNY, CDR2 SVGAGI (reference sequence). The CDR3 has 14 amino acids. Trimming removed 7 bases from V and 4 bases from J; junction bases left unmatched: 8. TCRdb's copy holds only in-frame clones and misses some; the assay was immunoSEQ multiplex PCR. The sample records approximately 200,000 clones, around 89% being singletons. This sequence originates from a woman in her 30s with acute or convalescent COVID-19. Sequencing used peripheral blood. This chain uses TRBV6-6 with TRBJ2-7, with 9 nucleotides matching TRBD1. CDR3 loop: CASTPQGQGYEQYF. The CDR3 nucleotides read TGTGCCAGCACCCCACAGGGACAGGGTTACGAGCAGTACTTC.